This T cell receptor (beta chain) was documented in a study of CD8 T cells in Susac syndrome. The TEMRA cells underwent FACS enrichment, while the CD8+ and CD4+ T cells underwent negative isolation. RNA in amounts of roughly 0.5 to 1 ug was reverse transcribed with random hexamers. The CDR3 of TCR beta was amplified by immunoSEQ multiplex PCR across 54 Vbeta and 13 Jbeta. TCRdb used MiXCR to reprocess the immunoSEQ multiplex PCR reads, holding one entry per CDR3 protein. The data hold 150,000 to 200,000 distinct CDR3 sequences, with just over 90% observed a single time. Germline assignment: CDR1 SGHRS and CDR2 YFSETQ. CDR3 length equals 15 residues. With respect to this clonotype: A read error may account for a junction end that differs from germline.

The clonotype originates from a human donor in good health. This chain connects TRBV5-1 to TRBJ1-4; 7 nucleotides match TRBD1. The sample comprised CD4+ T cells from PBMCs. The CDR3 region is CASSLEGQTNEKLFF. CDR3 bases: TGCGCCAGCAGTTTGGAGGGACAGACTAATGAAAAACTGTTTTTT.